The T cell receptor beta chain described here comes from a study of T-cell reconstitution after alpha-beta-depleted transplantation in children. General study findings and limits: For some patients, TCRbeta diversity was high at day 60 because of recipient T cells and thymic progenitors that survived. Where alpha-beta T cells came from about two months after transplant was reportedly several hundred expanded graft clones. Counts and diversity of T cells one year after transplant came mostly from newly produced T cells.

TCRbeta library preparation incorporated unique molecular identifiers. TCRdb reprocessed the PCR reads with MiXCR, giving one entry per CDR3 protein. The sample has 150,000 to 250,000 distinct CDR3 sequences, 5% to 7.5% seen once. This clonotype occurred many times. What it binds is unknown. Germline assignment: CDR1 MDHEN and CDR2 SYDVKM. The V and J ends lost 6 bases and 11 bases respectively, with 16 bases between them. There are 12 residues in the CDR3. The sample here was PBMCs, taken before TCRalphabeta/CD19-depleted stem cell transplant. The chain uses TRBV28 and TRBJ1-1; D gene unclear. The receptor was isolated from a girl under two years old with combined immunodeficiency, due to receive a stem cell transplant. The CDR3 protein is CASRDTGNGAFF. CDR3 coding DNA: TGTGCCAGCAGGGATACGGGAAACGGGGCTTTCTTT.